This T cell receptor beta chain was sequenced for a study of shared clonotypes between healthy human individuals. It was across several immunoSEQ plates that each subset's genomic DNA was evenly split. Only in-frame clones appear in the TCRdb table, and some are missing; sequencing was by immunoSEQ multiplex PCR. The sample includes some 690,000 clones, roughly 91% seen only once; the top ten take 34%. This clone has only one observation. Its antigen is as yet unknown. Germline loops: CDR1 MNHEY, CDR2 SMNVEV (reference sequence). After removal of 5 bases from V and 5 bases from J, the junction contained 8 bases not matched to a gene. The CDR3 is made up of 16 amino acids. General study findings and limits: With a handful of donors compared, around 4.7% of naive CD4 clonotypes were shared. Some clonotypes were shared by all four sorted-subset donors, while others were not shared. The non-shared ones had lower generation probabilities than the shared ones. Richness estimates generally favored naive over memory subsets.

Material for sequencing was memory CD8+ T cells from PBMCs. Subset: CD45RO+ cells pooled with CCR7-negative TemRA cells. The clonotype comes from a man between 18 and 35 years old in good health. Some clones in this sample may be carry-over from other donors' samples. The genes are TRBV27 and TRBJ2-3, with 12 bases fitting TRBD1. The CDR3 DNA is TGTGCCAGCAGTCTACTCCGGGACAGGGGGCAAGATACGCAGTATTTT. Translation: CASSLLRDRGQDTQYF.